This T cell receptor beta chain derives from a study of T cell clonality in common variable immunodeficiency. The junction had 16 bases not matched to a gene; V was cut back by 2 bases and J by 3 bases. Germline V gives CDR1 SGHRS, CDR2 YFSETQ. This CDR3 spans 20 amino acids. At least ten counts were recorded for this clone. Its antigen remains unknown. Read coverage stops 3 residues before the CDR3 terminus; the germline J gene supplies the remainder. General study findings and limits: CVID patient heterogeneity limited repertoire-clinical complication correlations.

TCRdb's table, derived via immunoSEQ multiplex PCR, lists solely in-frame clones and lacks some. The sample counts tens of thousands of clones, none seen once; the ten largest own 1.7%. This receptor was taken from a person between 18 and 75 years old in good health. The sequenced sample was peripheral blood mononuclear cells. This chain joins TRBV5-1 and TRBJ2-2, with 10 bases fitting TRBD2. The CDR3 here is CASSFRVGPLAGEDTGELFF. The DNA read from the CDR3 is TGCGCCAGCAGCTTTAGGGTGGGGCCGCTAGCGGGAGAGGACACCGGGGAG.